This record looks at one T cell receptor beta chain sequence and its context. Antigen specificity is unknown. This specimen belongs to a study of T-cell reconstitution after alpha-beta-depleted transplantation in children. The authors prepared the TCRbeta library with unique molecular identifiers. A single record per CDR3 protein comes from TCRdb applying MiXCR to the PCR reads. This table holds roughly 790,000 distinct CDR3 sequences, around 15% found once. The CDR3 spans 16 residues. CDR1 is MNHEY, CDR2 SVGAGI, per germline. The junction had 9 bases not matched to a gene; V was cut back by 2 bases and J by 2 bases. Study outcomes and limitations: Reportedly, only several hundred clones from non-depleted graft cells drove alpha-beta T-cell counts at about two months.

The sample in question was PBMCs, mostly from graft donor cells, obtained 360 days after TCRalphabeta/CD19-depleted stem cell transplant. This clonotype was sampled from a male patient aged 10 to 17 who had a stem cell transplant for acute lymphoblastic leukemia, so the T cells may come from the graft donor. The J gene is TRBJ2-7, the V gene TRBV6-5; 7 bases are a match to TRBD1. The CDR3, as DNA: TGTGCCAGCAGTTACCCCGAAAGACAGGGAACCTACGAGCAGTACTTC. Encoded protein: CASSYPERQGTYEQYF.